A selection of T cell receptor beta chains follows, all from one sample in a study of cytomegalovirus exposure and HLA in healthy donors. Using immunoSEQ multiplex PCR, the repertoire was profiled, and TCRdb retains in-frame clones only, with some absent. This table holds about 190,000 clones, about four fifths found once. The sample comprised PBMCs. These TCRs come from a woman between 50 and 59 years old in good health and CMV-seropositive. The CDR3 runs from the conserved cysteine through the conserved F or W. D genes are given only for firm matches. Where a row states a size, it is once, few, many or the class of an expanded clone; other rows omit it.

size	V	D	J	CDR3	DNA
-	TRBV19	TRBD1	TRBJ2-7	CATAYGEDRGGYEQYF	TGTGCCACCGCGTATGGAGAAGACAGGGGGGGATACGAGCAGTACTTC
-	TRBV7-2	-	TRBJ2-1	CASSLVGRGNEQFF	TGTGCCAGCAGCTTAGTAGGGAGGGGGAATGAGCAGTTCTTC
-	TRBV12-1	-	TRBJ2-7	CASSFCPWGQYYEQYF	TGTGCCAGCAGCTTTTGCCCATGGGGACAGTACTACGAGCAGTACTTC
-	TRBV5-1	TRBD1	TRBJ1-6	CASSSPGQGISPLHF	TGTGCCAGCAGCTCCCCGGGACAGGGAATATCACCCCTCCACTTT
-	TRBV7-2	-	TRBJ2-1	CASSFAGTKDNEQFF	TGTGCCAGCAGCTTCGCCGGGACAAAAGACAATGAGCAGTTCTTC
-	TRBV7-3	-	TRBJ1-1	CASSLSKAGTEAFF	TGTGCCAGCAGCTTAAGCAAAGCGGGTACTGAAGCTTTCTTT
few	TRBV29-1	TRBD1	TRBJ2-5	CSVGTGVSVETQYF	TGCAGCGTGGGGACAGGGGTTTCAGTCGAGACCCAGTACTTC
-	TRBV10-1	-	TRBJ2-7	CASSELRAGSSYEQYF	TGCGCCAGCAGTGAGTTGCGTGCAGGCTCGTCCTACGAGCAGTACTTC
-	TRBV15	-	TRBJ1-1	CATSGAAWDTEAFF	TGTGCCACCAGCGGGGCGGCCTGGGACACTGAAGCTTTCTTT
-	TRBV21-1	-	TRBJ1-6	CASSKAFTNPNSPLHF	TGTGCCAGCAGCAAGGCCTTCACCAATCCCAATTCACCCCTCCACTTT
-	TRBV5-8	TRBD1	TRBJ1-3	CASSSSGTGLGNTIYF	TGTGCCAGCAGCTCTTCCGGGACAGGGCTCGGAAACACCATATATTTT
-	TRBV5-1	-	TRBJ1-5	CASSLFQGGGNQPQHF	TGTGCCAGCAGCTTGTTCCAAGGGGGTGGCAATCAGCCCCAGCATTTT
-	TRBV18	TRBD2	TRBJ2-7	CASSPAGGSYEQYF	TGTGCCAGCTCACCGGCGGGGGGGTCCTACGAGCAGTACTTC
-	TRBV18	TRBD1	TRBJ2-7	CASSLGTGDLSEQYF	TGTGCCAGCTCCCTCGGGACAGGTGATCTCAGCGAGCAGTACTTC
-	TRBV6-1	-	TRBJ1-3	CASSERAETNTIYF	TGTGCCAGCAGTGAGAGGGCCGAGACAAACACCATATATTTT
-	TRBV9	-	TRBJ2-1	CASSVGSSSYNERFF	TGTGCCAGCAGCGTAGGGTCTAGCTCCTACAATGAGCGGTTCTTC
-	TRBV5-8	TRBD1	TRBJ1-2	CASVYTRGAQGYTF	TGTGCCAGCGTGTACACCAGGGGGGCGCAGGGCTACACCTTC
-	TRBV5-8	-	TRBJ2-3	CASSYSGVADTQYF	TGTGCCAGCAGCTATTCCGGGGTAGCAGATACGCAGTATTTT
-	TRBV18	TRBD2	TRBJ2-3	CASPPRGVGTDTQYF	TGTGCCAGCCCGCCTCGGGGGGTTGGCACAGATACGCAGTATTTT
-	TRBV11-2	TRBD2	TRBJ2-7	CASKWTSGVYEQYF	TGTGCCAGCAAATGGACTAGCGGGGTTTACGAGCAGTACTTC
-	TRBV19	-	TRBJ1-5	CASSIVPNQPQHF	TGTGCCAGTAGTATTGTTCCTAATCAGCCCCAGCATTTT
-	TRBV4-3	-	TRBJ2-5	CASSQTIVQETQYF	TGCGCCAGCAGCCAGACTATCGTACAAGAGACCCAGTACTTC